This T cell receptor beta chain was identified in a study of regulatory T cells in long-lasting Graves disease. Germline V lookup: CDR1 LNHNV, CDR2 YYDKDF (reference sequence). V lost 5 bases and J 2 bases, leaving 15 bases between the germline ends. CDR3 length: 15 amino acids. Time point here: newly diagnosed GD, antithyroid drugs for less than 3 months. PBMCs provided the RNA from which the TCR library was made. Arm-PCR of CDR3 regions and iRepertoire HTBI primers were the basis on which TCR beta libraries were built. TCRdb analysed the multiplex PCR reads with MiXCR anew, one entry per CDR3 protein. The data contain a few hundred thousand distinct CDR3 sequences, approximately 20% of them singletons. The same data also went into a second study, on T cells in Graves' hyperthyroidism and ophthalmopathy. That work contributes: Researchers ran a first-round RT-PCR on the TCR CDR3 using the HTBI primer set.

The source material was peripheral blood mononuclear cells (PBMCs), sampled at new diagnosis, from a patient treated with antithyroid drugs. The chain employs TRBV15 and TRBJ1-2; unclear D gene. This clonotype was sampled from a woman under 40 with Graves disease. For the CDR3, the DNA is TGTGCCACCAGCGAGGGAAACCGGAAAAACTATGGCTACACCTTC. This translates into CATSEGNRKNYGYTF.